The rows below give T cell receptor beta chains drawn from one sample of a study of CD8+CD57+ T cells in acquired aplastic anemia. In TCRdb, the reads were re-called with MiXCR into one record per CDR3 protein. The repertoire consists of about 100,000 distinct CDR3 sequences, with 40% to 65% occurring once and the leading ten covering roughly 30%. Sequencing used sorted CD4+, CD8+, or CD8+CD57+ T cells (not recorded which) from PBMCs. Every receptor here comes from a human donor in good health, serving as a control. The CDR3 runs from the conserved cysteine through the conserved F or W. A D gene is named only where the DNA matches it firmly. Clone size, where shown, is once, few, many, or a class for clones that have expanded.

clone size	CDR3 length	V gene	J gene	D gene	CDR3 protein	CDR3 DNA
many	15	TRBV7-2	TRBJ1-1	TRBD1	CASSPGTGGRTEAFF	TGTGCCAGCAGCCCTGGGACAGGAGGGCGCACTGAAGCTTTCTTT
.	13	TRBV29-1	TRBJ1-1	.	CSVQGVGYTEAFF	TGCAGCGTGCAGGGAGTCGGCTACACTGAAGCTTTCTTT
many	15	TRBV9	TRBJ2-7	TRBD2	CASSVSGGASYEQYF	TGTGCCAGCAGCGTTAGCGGGGGGGCATCCTACGAGCAGTACTTC
.	12	TRBV15	TRBJ2-7	.	CATSRDNYEQYF	TGTGCCACCAGCAGGGACAACTACGAGCAGTACTTC
many	14	TRBV27	TRBJ2-5	TRBD2	CASSLVGGQETQYF	TGTGCCAGCAGTTTAGTGGGGGGGCAAGAGACCCAGTACTTC
.	11	TRBV19	TRBJ1-2	.	CASSFSYGYTF	TGTGCCAGTAGTTTTAGCTACGGCTACACCTTC
.	15	TRBV29-1	TRBJ2-1	TRBD2	CSALVGASGRHEQFF	TGCAGCGCTCTGGTAGGAGCTAGCGGGAGGCATGAGCAGTTCTTC
once	11	TRBV12-5	TRBJ2-7	TRBD2	CASGFGGWEYF	TGTGCTAGTGGTTTCGGGGGGTGGGAGTACTTC
.	13	TRBV7-2	TRBJ2-7	.	CASASGASYEQYF	TGTGCCAGCGCAAGTGGGGCTTCCTACGAGCAGTACTTC
many	14	TRBV29-1	TRBJ1-2	.	CSVRGGGSNYGYTF	TGCAGCGTGAGGGGGGGGGGGTCTAACTATGGCTACACCTTC
once	13	TRBV12-3/TRBV12-4	TRBJ2-7	.	CASSLIESDEQYF	TGTGCCAGCAGTTTAATAGAGTCCGATGAGCAGTACTTC
.	16	TRBV9	TRBJ2-1	TRBD2	CASSVDGSGGDNEQFF	TGTGCCAGCAGCGTAGATGGGAGCGGGGGGGACAATGAGCAGTTCTTC
many	14	TRBV6-5	TRBJ1-5	.	CASSYGGAPQPQHF	TGTGCCAGCAGTTATGGGGGGGCGCCTCAGCCCCAGCATTTT
.	16	TRBV9	TRBJ2-3	.	CASSANDPPTTDTQYF	TGTGCCAGCAGCGCGAACGACCCCCCGACCACAGATACGCAGTATTTT
.	16	TRBV24-1	TRBJ2-1	TRBD2	CATSDSLAGSYNEQFF	TGTGCCACCAGTGATTCCCTAGCGGGGTCATACAATGAGCAGTTCTTC
.	16	TRBV7-6	TRBJ1-3	.	CASSPLGAGVRNTIYF	TGTGCCAGCAGCCCATTGGGGGCAGGGGTGCGAAACACCATATATTTT
.	15	TRBV25-1	TRBJ1-3	.	CASSPGAGSGNTIYF	TGTGCCAGCAGCCCCGGGGCAGGGTCTGGAAACACCATATATTTT
.	12	TRBV7-3	TRBJ1-2	TRBD1	CASSSGQDAFTF	TGTGCCAGCAGCTCCGGACAGGACGCATTCACCTTC
.	15	TRBV4-3	TRBJ2-7	.	CASSRTSQGSYEQYF	TGCGCCAGCAGCCGAACTAGCCAGGGGTCATACGAGCAGTACTTC
medium-sized	14	TRBV10-2	TRBJ1-6	TRBD1	CASSAGQGESPLHF	TGCGCCAGCAGTGCGGGACAGGGCGAATCACCCCTCCACTTT
.	15	TRBV19	TRBJ1-2	.	CASSIDRPAAYGYTF	TGTGCCAGTAGTATAGATCGTCCGGCAGCCTATGGCTACACCTTC
.	14	TRBV24-1	TRBJ2-7	TRBD1	CATPGDRDSYEQYF	TGTGCCACCCCAGGGGACAGAGACTCCTACGAGCAGTACTTC
few	13	TRBV24-1	TRBJ2-1	.	CATSGFPYNEQFF	TGTGCCACCAGCGGCTTCCCCTACAATGAGCAGTTCTTC
medium-sized	13	TRBV15	TRBJ2-7	.	CATSAWAGREQYF	TGTGCCACCAGCGCTTGGGCAGGGCGGGAGCAGTACTTC
many	15	TRBV5-6	TRBJ2-3	TRBD2	CASSAWGGFKDTQYF	TGTGCCAGCAGCGCCTGGGGAGGGTTTAAGGATACGCAGTATTTT
many	15	TRBV20-1	TRBJ2-7	.	CSAGAQGGSSYEQYF	TGCAGTGCTGGAGCCCAGGGGGGGAGCTCCTACGAGCAGTACTTC
many	16	TRBV4-3	TRBJ2-3	.	CASSQEIGLSTDTQYF	TGCGCCAGCAGCCAAGAAATTGGACTGAGCACAGATACGCAGTATTTT